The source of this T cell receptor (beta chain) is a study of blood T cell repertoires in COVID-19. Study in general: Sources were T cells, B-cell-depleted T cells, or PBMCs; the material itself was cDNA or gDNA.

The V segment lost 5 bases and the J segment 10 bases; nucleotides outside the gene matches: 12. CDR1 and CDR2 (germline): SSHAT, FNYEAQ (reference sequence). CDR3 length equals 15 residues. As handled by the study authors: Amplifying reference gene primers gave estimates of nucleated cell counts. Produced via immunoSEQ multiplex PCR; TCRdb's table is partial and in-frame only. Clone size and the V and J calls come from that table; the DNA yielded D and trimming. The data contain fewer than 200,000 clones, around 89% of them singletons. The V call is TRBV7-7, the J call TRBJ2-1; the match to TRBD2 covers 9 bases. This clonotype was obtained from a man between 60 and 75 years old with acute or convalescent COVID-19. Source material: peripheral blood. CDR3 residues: CASSPAGGPNGEQFF. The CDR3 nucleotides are TGTGCCAGCAGCCCTGCGGGAGGGCCCAACGGAGAGCAGTTCTTC.